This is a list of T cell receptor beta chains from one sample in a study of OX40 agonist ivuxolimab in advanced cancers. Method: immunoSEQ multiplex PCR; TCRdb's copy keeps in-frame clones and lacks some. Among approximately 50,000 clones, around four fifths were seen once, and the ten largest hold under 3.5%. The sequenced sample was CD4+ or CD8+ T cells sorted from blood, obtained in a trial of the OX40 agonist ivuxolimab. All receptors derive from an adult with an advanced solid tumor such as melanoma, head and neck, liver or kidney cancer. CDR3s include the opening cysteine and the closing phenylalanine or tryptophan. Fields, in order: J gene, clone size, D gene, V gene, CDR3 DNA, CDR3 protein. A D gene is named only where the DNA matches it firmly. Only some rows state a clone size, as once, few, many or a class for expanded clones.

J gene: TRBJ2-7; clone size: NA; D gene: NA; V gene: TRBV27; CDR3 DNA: TGTGCCAGCAGTTTTCTGGGGGGTACGGCGGCCGGCGGGCAGTACTTC; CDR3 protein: CASSFLGGTAAGGQYF
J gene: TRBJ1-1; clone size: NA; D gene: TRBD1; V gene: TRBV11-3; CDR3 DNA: TGTGCCAGCAGCTTAGATCAGTGGACAGGGAACACTGAAGCTTTCTTT; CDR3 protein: CASSLDQWTGNTEAFF
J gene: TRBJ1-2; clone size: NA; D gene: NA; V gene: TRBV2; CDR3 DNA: TGTGCCAGCAGTACGCTCTCTAGAGGGAAAGGGGGCTACACCTTC; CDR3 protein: CASSTLSRGKGGYTF
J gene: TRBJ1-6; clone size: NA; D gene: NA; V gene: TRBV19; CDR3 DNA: TGTGCCAGTAGTATGGGGAGAATTTCAAATTCACCCCTCCACTTT; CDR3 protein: CASSMGRISNSPLHF
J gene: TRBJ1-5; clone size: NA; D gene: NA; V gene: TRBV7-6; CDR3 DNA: TGTGCCAGCAGCTTACCAGGGCAGAATCAGCCCCAGCATTTT; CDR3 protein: CASSLPGQNQPQHF
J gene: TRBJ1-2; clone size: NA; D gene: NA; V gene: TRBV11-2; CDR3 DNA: TGTGCCAGCAGCTTAGTCGGGGCCGGGGGCACCTTC; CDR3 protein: CASSLVGAGGTF
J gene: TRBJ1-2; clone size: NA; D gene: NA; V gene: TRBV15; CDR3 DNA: TGTGCCACCAGCAGAGATGGTCCTCGCTATGGCTACACCTTC; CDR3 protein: CATSRDGPRYGYTF
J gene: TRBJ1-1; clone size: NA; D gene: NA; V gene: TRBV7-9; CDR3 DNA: TGTGCCAGCAGCTTAGCGGGATCGAGACAGAGGAGGGGGGACACTGAAGCTTTCTTT; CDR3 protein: CASSLAGSRQRRGDTEAFF
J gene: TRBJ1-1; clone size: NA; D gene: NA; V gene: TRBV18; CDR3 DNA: TGTGCCAGCTCACCAAGCAGGGCCTCTTTGAACACTGAAGCTTTCTTT; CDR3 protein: CASSPSRASLNTEAFF
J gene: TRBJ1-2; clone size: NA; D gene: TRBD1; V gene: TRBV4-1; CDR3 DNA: TGCGCCAGCAGCCGCCGACAGGGTGATAATGGCTACACCTTC; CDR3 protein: CASSRRQGDNGYTF
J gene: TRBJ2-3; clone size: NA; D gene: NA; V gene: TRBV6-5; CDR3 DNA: TGTGCCAGCAGTACCGGAGCAGGTACGCAGTATTTT; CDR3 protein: CASSTGAGTQYF
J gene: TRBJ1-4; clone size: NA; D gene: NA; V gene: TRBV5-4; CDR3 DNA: TGTGCCAGCAGCTCCCCCCGGGACACCCCCGAAAAACTGTTTTTT; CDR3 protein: CASSSPRDTPEKLFF
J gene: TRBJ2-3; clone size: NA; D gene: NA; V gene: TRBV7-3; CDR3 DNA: TGTGCCAGCAGCTTACGAGGGGGCACAGATACGCAGTATTTT; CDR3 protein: CASSLRGGTDTQYF
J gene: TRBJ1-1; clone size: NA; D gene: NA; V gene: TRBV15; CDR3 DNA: TGTGCCACCAGCAGAGTTGAGAACACTGAAGCTTTCTTT; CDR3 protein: CATSRVENTEAFF
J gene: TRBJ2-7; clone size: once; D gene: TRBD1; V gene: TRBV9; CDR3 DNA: TGTGCCAGCAGCGCCACGGGACAGGGGACCTACGAGCAGTACTTC; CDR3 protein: CASSATGQGTYEQYF
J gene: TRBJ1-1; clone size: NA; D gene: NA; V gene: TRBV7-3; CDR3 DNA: TGTGCCAGCAGCGAACCTGGACAGCGAGTAACTGAAGCTTTCTTT; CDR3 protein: CASSEPGQRVTEAFF
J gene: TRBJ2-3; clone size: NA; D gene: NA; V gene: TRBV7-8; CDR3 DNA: TGTGCCAGCAGCTTAGCTGGGGCAGATACGCAGTATTTT; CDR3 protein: CASSLAGADTQYF
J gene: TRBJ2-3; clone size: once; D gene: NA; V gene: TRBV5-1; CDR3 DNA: TGCGCCAGCAGCCCTACCGGGACATACACAGATACGCAGTATTTT; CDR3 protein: CASSPTGTYTDTQYF
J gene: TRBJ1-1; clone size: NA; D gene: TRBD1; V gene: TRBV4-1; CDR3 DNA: TGCGCCAGCAGCCAGCCCCGAGGACAGGGGGGTCGTCGGAACACTGAAGCTTTCTTT; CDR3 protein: CASSQPRGQGGRRNTEAFF
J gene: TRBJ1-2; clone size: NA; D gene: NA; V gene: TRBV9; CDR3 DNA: TGTGCCAGCAGCACCCAGACAGGTCGCGGCTACACCTTC; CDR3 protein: CASSTQTGRGYTF
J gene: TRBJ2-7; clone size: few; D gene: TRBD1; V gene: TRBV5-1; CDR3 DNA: TGCGCCAGCAGCACCGGACAGGAGACCTACGAGCAGTACTTC; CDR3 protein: CASSTGQETYEQYF
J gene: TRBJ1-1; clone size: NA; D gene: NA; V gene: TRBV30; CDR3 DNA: TGTGCCTGCCGACTGGGGAACACTGAAGCTTTCTTT; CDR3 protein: CACRLGNTEAFF
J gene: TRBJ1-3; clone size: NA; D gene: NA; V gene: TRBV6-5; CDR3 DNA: TGTGCCAGCAGTTACTCGAATGTTGCAAACACCATATATTTT; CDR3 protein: CASSYSNVANTIYF
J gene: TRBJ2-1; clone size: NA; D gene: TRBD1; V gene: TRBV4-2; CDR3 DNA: TGTGCCAGCAGCCAAGGGGGACAGGGCTCTGATGAGCAGTTCTTC; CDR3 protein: CASSQGGQGSDEQFF
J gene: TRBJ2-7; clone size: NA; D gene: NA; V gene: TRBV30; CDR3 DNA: TGTGCCTGGAGCGGCGGCAGGGTCTACGAGCAGTACTTC; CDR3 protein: CAWSGGRVYEQYF
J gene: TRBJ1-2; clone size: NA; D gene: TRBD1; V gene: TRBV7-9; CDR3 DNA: TGTGCCAGCAGCTTAGGGGACAGGGGCCTATCTAACTATGGCTACACCTTC; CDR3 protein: CASSLGDRGLSNYGYTF
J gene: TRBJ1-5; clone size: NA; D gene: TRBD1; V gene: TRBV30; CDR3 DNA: TGTGCCTGGATTAATTACCGGGACAGGGGCTCTGCTCAGCCCCAGCATTTT; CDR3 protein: CAWINYRDRGSAQPQHF
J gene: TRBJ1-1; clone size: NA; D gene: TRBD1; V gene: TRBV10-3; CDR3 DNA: TGTGCCATCACCCCCGGGACAGAAAAAAGTGGAGCTTTCTTT; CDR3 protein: CAITPGTEKSGAFF
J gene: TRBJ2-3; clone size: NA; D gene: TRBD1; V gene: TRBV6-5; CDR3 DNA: TGTGCCAGCAGTTCGTCACAGGGGTCAGATACGCAGTATTTT; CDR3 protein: CASSSSQGSDTQYF
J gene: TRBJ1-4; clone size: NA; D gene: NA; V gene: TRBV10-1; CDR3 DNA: TGCGCCAGCAGTGATGACAGAACTAATGAAAAACTGTTTTTT; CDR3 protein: CASSDDRTNEKLFF
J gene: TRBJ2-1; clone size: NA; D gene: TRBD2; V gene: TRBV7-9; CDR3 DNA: TGTGCCAGCAGCTTAATCGGGGCGGGAGGGCCTTTATACGAGCAGTTCTTC; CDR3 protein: CASSLIGAGGPLYEQFF
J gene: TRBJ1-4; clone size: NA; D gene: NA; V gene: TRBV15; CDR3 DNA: TGTGCCACCAGCAGAGATGGGACAAGAGAAAAACTGTTTTTT; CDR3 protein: CATSRDGTREKLFF
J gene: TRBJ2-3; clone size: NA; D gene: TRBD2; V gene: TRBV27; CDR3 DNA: TGTGCCAGCACTTCGGGACTAGCGGGCTCCTCTGGGGGCACAGATACGCAGTATTTT; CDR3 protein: CASTSGLAGSSGGTDTQYF
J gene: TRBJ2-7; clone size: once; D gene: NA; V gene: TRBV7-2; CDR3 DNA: TGTGCCAGCAGAATTGGTGGGGGCAACTACGAGCAGTACTTC; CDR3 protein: CASRIGGGNYEQYF